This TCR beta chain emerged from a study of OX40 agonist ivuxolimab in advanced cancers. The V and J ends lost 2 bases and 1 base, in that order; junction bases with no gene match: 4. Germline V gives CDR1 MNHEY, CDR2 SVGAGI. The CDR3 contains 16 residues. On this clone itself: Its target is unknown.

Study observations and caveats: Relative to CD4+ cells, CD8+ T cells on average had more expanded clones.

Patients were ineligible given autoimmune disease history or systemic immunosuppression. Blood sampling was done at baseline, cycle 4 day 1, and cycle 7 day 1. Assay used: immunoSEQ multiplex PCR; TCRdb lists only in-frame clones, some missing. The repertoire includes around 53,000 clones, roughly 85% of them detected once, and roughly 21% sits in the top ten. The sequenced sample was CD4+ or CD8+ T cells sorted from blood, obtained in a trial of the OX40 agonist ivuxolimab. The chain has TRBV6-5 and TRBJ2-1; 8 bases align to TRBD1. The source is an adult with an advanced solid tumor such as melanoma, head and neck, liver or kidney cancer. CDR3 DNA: TGTGCCAGCAGTTACGCCGGGACAGGATCCTACAATGAGCAGTTCTTC. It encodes CASSYAGTGSYNEQFF.